Included here is one TCR beta chain sequence, with context. Its antigen remains unidentified. No base-level quality is on record; no much larger clone is a single base apart. This specimen comes from a study of T cells in localized non-small cell lung cancer (TCRdb year 2020). For the study in its entirety: Comparing tumors with uninvolved tumor-adjacent lungs, the study looked at the T cell repertoires of 236 patients with early-stage NSCLC. The cohort was made up of around 240 treatment-naive NSCLC patients whose localized lung tumors had been resected. NSCLC patients had a mean age of around 66 years, and 120 to 150 were male and 107 female. Broad study findings and their caveats: Because the study design was exploratory, TCR variables were selected using unadjusted p-values without false-discovery rate correction. Longer overall survival was associated with higher T cell density in blood, whereas shorter survival was associated with higher clonality in adjacent lung. Uninvolved tumor-adjacent lung showed the highest T cell clonality, higher than tumor, which suggests more focused antigenic responses in the uninvolved tumor-adjacent lung. A median of about 53 of the top 100 tumor clones were detected in paired uninvolved adjacent lung, and 25 to 35 of these tumor clones were also found among the top 100 clones of the paired uninvolved adjacent lung. Because multi-region tumor sequencing was not performed, intratumor heterogeneity could not be ruled out.

V was cut back by 4 bases and J by 0 bases, leaving a gap of 13 bases between them. The CDR3 contains 16 residues, cysteine and phenylalanine counted. CDR3 DNA only is kept here, 48 bases in frame from base 1. According to the germline V gene, CDR1 reads KGHSH and CDR2 reads LQKENI. The immunoSEQ Assay was used to sequence TCR beta CDR3 regions from DNA. As for the original processing: To compute T cell density, TCR beta template counts were normalized to usable DNA, which was estimated by amplifying housekeeping genes. Richness was estimated using the preseqR package, with extrapolation to 400,000 templates for PBMC samples and to 120,000 templates for tissue samples. Clonality was defined by subtracting Pielou's evenness from one. Differential abundance testing on productive amino-acid clonotypes, with a minimum total count of 5 and an alpha of 0.1, was used to identify tissue-enriched TCRs. The Jaccard Index and the Morisita Overlap Index were used to measure repertoire overlap between compartments. GLIPH clustered TCR beta CDR3s with public tetramer-defined viral CDR3s; viral motifs required at least three viral sequences plus V-gene enrichment. As stored in TCRdb, this immuneACCESS dataset retains in-frame rearrangements with V and J assigned. A fraction of the clones does not appear; measured against another copy, unresolved V genes explain less than half of the discrepancy, and the remainder lacks a known reason. The V and J calls and the clone size are those of that table, but D and trimming were determined from the DNA. In this sample the table shows 7,500 to 10,000 clones, 44% of which occur a single time. The ten largest clones represent 3% to 4% of the sample.

This sequence originates from a woman between 40 and 69 years old with stage I lung adenocarcinoma. This chain is built from TRBV18 and TRBJ1-3; too little of a D gene remains to name it. The sequencing used lymph node tissue, collected before any cancer treatment. The nucleotide sequence reads TGTGCCAGCTCACAGCCAGGCCAAATCTCTGGAAACACCATATATTTT. The encoded protein is CASSQPGQISGNTIYF.